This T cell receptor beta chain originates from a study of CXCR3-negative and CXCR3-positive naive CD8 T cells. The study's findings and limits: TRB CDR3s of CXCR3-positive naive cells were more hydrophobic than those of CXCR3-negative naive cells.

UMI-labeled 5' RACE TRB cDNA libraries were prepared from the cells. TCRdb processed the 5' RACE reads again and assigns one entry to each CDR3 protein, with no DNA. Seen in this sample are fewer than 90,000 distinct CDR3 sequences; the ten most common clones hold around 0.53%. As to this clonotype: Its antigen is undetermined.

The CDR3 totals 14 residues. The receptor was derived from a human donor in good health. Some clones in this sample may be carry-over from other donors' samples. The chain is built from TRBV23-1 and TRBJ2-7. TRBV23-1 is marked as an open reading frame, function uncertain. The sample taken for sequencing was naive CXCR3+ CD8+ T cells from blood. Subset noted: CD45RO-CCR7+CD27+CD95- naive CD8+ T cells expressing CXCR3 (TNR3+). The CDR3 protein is CASSQSKTHYEQYF.